This T cell receptor (beta chain) was sequenced in a study of control samples from healthy donors and cancer patients. Only in-frame clones appear in the TCRdb table, and some are missing; sequencing was by immunoSEQ multiplex PCR. The repertoire has about 170,000 clones, around nine tenths of them found once; the top ten carry nearly 5%. The V gene lost 0 bases and the J gene lost 5 bases, with 14 bases spanning the gap. Germline V gives CDR1 SGHRS, CDR2 YFSETQ. The CDR3 runs to 15 residues. The receptor's source is a woman aged 25 to 39 in good health. The sample taken for sequencing was blood. The genes are TRBV5-1 and TRBJ2-5, with D possibly being TRBD1 (8 bases). This CDR3 is CASSLVTGGGETQYF. CDR3 nucleotides: TGCGCCAGCAGCTTGGTAACAGGGGGAGGGGAGACCCAGTACTTC. The full variable domain, its missing parts supplied by reference TRBV5-1 and TRBJ2-5, is KAGVTQTPRYLIKTRGQQVTLSCSPISGHRSVSWYQQTPGQGLQFLFEYFSETQRNKGNFPGRFSGRQFSNSRSEMNVSTLELGDSALYLCASSLVTGGGETQYFGPGTRLLVL.